Shown below are 3 T cell receptor beta chains from a single sample sequenced in a study of CD8 T cells in Susac syndrome. Reverse transcription of about 0.5 to 1 ug RNA used random hexamers. TCRdb ran MiXCR on the immunoSEQ multiplex PCR reads and lists one entry per CDR3 protein. The table has tens of thousands of distinct CDR3 sequences, under 95% seen once. The source material was CD4+ T cells from PBMCs. The receptors were sampled from a human donor with Susac syndrome.

The rearrangement links TRBV12-5 to TRBJ1-1, with D unresolved. The CDR3 has 13 residues. Germline CDR1 is LGHNT and CDR2 is FRNRAP. Trimming took 7 bases from V and 1 from J, leaving 10 bases between them. The CDR3 DNA sequence: TGTGCTAGTGCATTCTCAGCGAACACTGAAGCTTTCTTT. Translation: CASAFSANTEAFF. Together with reference TRBV12-5 and TRBJ1-1, the CDR3 gives the full variable domain: DARVTQTPRHKVTEMGQEVTMRCQPILGHNTVFWYRQTMMQGLELLAYFRNRAPLDDSGMPKDRFSAEMPDATLATLKIQPSEPRDSAVYFCASAFSANTEAFFGQGTRLTVV.

This clonotype appeared a few times. In nucleotides, the CDR3 is TGTGCCAGCAGCCAAGATAAGGCGGACCGACCCTCCGAGCAGTTCTTC. Amino acids: CASSQDKADRPSEQFF. The chain links TRBV4-2 to TRBJ2-1, with unresolved D. This CDR3 spans 16 amino acids. V was trimmed by 0 bases and J by 10 bases, leaving 19 bases between them. Germline V gene sequence: CDR1 LGHNA, CDR2 YNFKEQ.

The chain's CDR3 is CASIGHYNEQFF. The CDR3 region has the DNA TGTGCCAGCATCGGTCACTACAATGAGCAGTTCTTC. The chain carries TRBV3-1 and TRBJ2-1, with D hard to call. Trimming stripped 7 bases from V and 3 bases from J, with 7 bases between. The CDR3 contains 12 residues. Per the germline V gene, CDR1 is LGHDT and CDR2 is YNNKEL (reference sequence).